These 13 T cell receptor beta chains were all obtained from the same sample, sequenced in a study of blood T cell repertoires in COVID-19. The method was immunoSEQ multiplex PCR; TCRdb's version includes in-frame clones alone and lacks a portion of them. The sample records hundreds of thousands of clones, over 75% being singletons. The source material was PBMCs or T cells enriched from blood (not recorded which). These receptor sequences come from a woman between 40 and 50 years old who had recovered from COVID-19.

The chain couples TRBV28 to TRBJ1-2, with D unclear. Germline CDR1 is MDHEN and CDR2 is SYDVKM. The CDR3 loop spans 16 amino acids. Trimming removed 5 bases at V and 1 base at J, with 17 bases between. CDR3 nucleotide sequence: TGTGCCAGCAGTCCCGGCGGGTACCAACTTAACTATGGCTACACCTTC. This codes for CASSPGGYQLNYGYTF.

The chain joins TRBV5-4 to TRBJ2-7, with TRBD2 identical over 9 bases. CDR1 and CDR2 (germline): SGHNT, YYREEE (reference sequence). Losses at the gene ends were 5 bases for V and 0 bases for J; bases not matched to a gene: 3. This CDR3 has 14 residues. The CDR3: CASRASGNSYEQYF. In DNA form, the CDR3 reads TGTGCCAGCAGGGCTAGCGGGAACTCCTACGAGCAGTACTTC.

V usage is TRBV7-2 and J usage is TRBJ2-1; TRBD2 might be the D (7 bases). Per germline, CDR1 SGHTA and CDR2 FQGNSA. CDR3 length: 17 residues. Trimming pared 4 bases from V and 0 bases from J, leaving 16 bases between. The CDR3 is CASSWGGGLTSYNEQFF. The CDR3, as DNA: TGTGCCAGCAGCTGGGGAGGGGGACTAACCTCCTACAATGAGCAGTTCTTC.

This CDR3 reads CAWSVLSNTGELFF. CDR3 nucleotides: TGTGCCTGGAGTGTGCTATCCAACACCGGGGAGCTGTTTTTT. This chain links TRBV30 with TRBJ2-2; unclear D gene. V was clipped by 0 bases and J by 2 bases, with 7 bases between them. The CDR3 contains 14 residues. Per the germline V gene, CDR1 is GTSNPN and CDR2 is SVGIG (reference sequence).

The rearrangement joins TRBV18 to TRBJ1-1; TRBD1 matches at 8 bases. J lost 3 bases, V lost 8 bases, and 5 bases had no gene match. In germline, CDR1 is KGHSH, CDR2 LQKENI. This CDR3 region has 13 residues. CDR3 region: CASRQGKDTEAFF. The CDR3 bases are TGTGCCAGCAGACAGGGGAAGGACACTGAAGCTTTCTTT. Combining the CDR3 with reference TRBV18 and TRBJ1-1 gives the whole variable domain NAGVMQNPRHLVRRRGQEARLRCSPMKGHSHVYWYRQLPEEGLKFMVYLQKENIIDESGMPKERFSAEFPKEGPSILRIQQVVRGDSAAYFCASRQGKDTEAFFGQGTRLTVV.

This clone was seen just once. The chain couples TRBV27 to TRBJ1-3; D is uncertain. The CDR3 is 14 residues long. V was clipped by 6 bases and J by 0 bases, with 9 bases between them. From germline, CDR1 is MNHEY and CDR2 SMNVEV (reference sequence). The CDR3 coding sequence is TGTGCCAGCAGGTCACAACCCTCTGGAAACACCATATATTTT. Amino acids: CASRSQPSGNTIYF.

J is TRBJ2-7 and V is TRBV28; D unclear. Trimming took 5 bases from V and 3 from J, leaving 11 bases between them. The CDR3 covers 13 residues. The germline CDR1 and CDR2 sequences are MDHEN and SYDVKM. The CDR3 bases are TGTGCCAGCAGTGCCGGGTCCTACTACGAGCAGTACTTC. This translates into CASSAGSYYEQYF. Together with reference TRBV28 and TRBJ2-7, the CDR3 gives the full variable domain: DVKVTQSSRYLVKRTGEKVFLECVQDMDHENMFWYRQDPGLGLRLIYFSYDVKMKEKGDIPEGYSVSREKKERFSLILESASTNQTSMYLCASSAGSYYEQYFGPGTRLTVT.

CDR3 nucleotides: TGTGCCAGCGTCGGGACAGGGCTCCTCACCTTC. As protein: CASVGTGLLTF. The chain links TRBV3-1 (or the pseudogene TRBV3-2) to TRBJ1-2; TRBD1 agrees at 9 bases. The CDR3 covers 11 residues. V shed 8 bases, J shed 13 bases, and the junction held 8 bases outside the gene matches. CDR1 and CDR2 from the germline V gene are LGHDT and YNNKEL (reference sequence).

CDR3 sequence (DNA): TGTGCCAGCTCACCCTTACAGAGTATAAGTGAAAAACTGTTTTTT. This translates into CASSPLQSISEKLFF. The V and J genes are TRBV18 and TRBJ1-4, with D unclear. In germline, CDR1 is KGHSH, CDR2 LQKENI. V was trimmed by 3 bases and J by 7 bases, leaving 15 bases between them. The CDR3 length is 15 residues.

The J gene is TRBJ2-3, the V gene TRBV9; tentative D call: TRBD2 (5 bases). The CDR3 length is 15 residues. Germline-derived CDR1 and CDR2 are SGDLS and YYNGEE. Between the trimmed V and J ends, which lost 0 bases and 1 base, there was a span of 9 bases. In nucleotides, the CDR3 is TGTGCCAGCAGCGTAGCAGGACTCGGCACAGATACGCAGTATTTT. Its protein is CASSVAGLGTDTQYF.

The genes are TRBV5-8 and TRBJ2-5; tentative D call: TRBD2 (7 bases). The V gene lost 7 bases and the J gene lost 4 bases, with 23 bases spanning the gap. Germline values: CDR1 SGHTS, CDR2 YDEGEE. CDR3 length: 16 residues. Written as DNA, the CDR3 is TGTGCCAGCGGTGGGGGGGCATCCTGGCCCCCAGAGACCCAGTACTTC. Translating it yields CASGGGASWPPETQYF.

V is TRBV19 and J is TRBJ1-3; 8 bases match TRBD1. This CDR3 is 15 amino acids long. Trimming cost V 8 bases and J 0 bases; bases outside gene matches: 6. The germline V gene has CDR1 LNHDA and CDR2 SQIVND (reference sequence). The CDR3 DNA reads as TGTGCCAGTCAGGGACAGGCGACCTCTGGAAACACCATATATTTT. Residues: CASQGQATSGNTIYF. Complete variable domain (other parts from reference TRBV19 and TRBJ1-3): DGGITQSPKYLFRKEGQNVTLSCEQNLNHDAMYWYRQDPGQGLRLIYYSQIVNDFQKGDIAEGYSVSREKKESFPLTVTSAQKNPTAFYLCASQGQATSGNTIYFGEGSWLTVV.

The gene calls are TRBV10-3 and TRBJ1-5; D remains unclear. V was cut by 3 bases and J by 6 bases, with 12 bases left in between. The CDR3 has 14 residues. CDR1 ENHRY and CDR2 SYGVKD come from the germline V gene. The CDR3 loop reads CAISDTRVSQPQHF. In DNA form, the CDR3 reads TGTGCCATCAGTGACACTAGGGTCAGTCAGCCCCAGCATTTT.